The 2 T cell receptor beta chains below were found in one sample sequenced in a study of Siglec-9 on CD8 T cells in melanoma. The assay was immunoSEQ multiplex PCR, and TCRdb's table has in-frame clones only and misses some. Of about 36,000 clones listed, approximately 83% are singletons. Sequenced input: Siglec-9- CD8+ T cells sorted from blood. The receptors were sampled from a human donor in good health.

V gene TRBV16 combines with J gene TRBJ2-2; a possible D gene is TRBD2 (6 bases). The CDR3 totals 17 residues. Per germline, CDR1 KGHSY and CDR2 FQNENV. V lost 2 bases to trimming and J lost 2 bases, with 15 bases between them. CDR3 nucleotide sequence: TGTGCCAGCAGCCAAATGGAGGGACTGTTTAACACCGGGGAGCTGTTTTTT. Translating it yields CASSQMEGLFNTGELFF.

The chain has TRBV11-2 and TRBJ2-4; the D gene is possibly TRBD2 (5 bases). V lost 5 bases, J lost 13 bases, and 18 bases lay in between. The germline CDR1 and CDR2 sequences are SGHAT and FQNNGV. This CDR3 region has 13 residues. CDR3 region: CASSLQTWTGQYF. Written as DNA, the CDR3 is TGTGCCAGCAGCCTGCAAACATGGACGGGGCAGTACTTC.